This section outlines one TCR beta chain sequence together with its context. Ten or more counts support this clonotype. The clone's antigen remains unknown. Base qualities are missing; no much larger clone stands one base away. The germline V end is reduced by 2 bases and the J end by 4 bases; junction bases left unmatched: 13. Including cysteine and phenylalanine, the CDR3 has 19 amino acids. Only the CDR3 region is kept as DNA, spanning 57 bases read in frame from base 1. According to the germline V gene, CDR1 reads SNHLY and CDR2 reads FYNNEI. Amplification of TCR beta CDR3 regions was carried out from RNA transcripts. The first round of RT-PCR for the TCR CDR3 was performed with the HTBI primer set and the Qiagen OneStep RT-PCR kit. The libraries were constructed in a second round of multiplex PCR and then size-selected and purified. Sequencing of the libraries was done on an Illumina HiSeq2000 using paired-end 100 bp reads. Per the source publication's procedure: SOAPnuke was used to process the raw data, throwing out any read that contained adapters or uncalled bases, had a mean Phred below 15, or lacked an exact constant-primer or identifier match. COPE v1.2.5 was used to merge the high-quality paired reads, and each unique nucleotide sequence was defined as a clonotype. Clonotypes were aligned to IMGT TRBV, TRBD and TRBJ reference segments using MiTCR v1.1. Analysis was restricted to V-J combinations with a frequency above 0.0001, which covered 99.2% of repertoires. The TCS score was defined as F50 (clonal expansion) divided by E x V (chaos), with BLOSUM62-based TCRdist calculated between CDR3 peptides within each V-J. Welch's t-statistics and random forest reduced several hundred V-J features to 13, which were used in a naive Bayes classifier (R e1071). TCRdb trimmed the raw reads at Q25, called clones with MiXCR and kept productive beta chains. For every CDR3 protein sequence, its rows merge into one entry that carries the most common genes and DNA. These V and J calls originate from TCRdb's pipeline instead of the authors' own analysis. This sample comprises more than 550,000 distinct CDR3 sequences, around 16% of them detected only once. The ten largest clones capture 15% of the sample.

This entry belongs to a study of T cells in Graves' hyperthyroidism and ophthalmopathy (dated by TCRdb to between 2017 and 2020). Notes on the research overall: Peripheral blood was collected at initial diagnosis, before any treatment. Thyroid tissue and blood T-cell repertoires from about six Graves' hyperthyroidism patients were also compared in the study. Once sampling was done, hyperthyroidism patients were given methimazole at a starting dose of 30 mg daily, whereas ophthalmopathy patients were given high-dose intravenous methylprednisolone. To identify distinguishing TCR V-J signatures, a discovery cohort of around 100 patients was used, comprising 40 to 45 with Graves' ophthalmopathy and around 57 with stable Graves' hyperthyroidism. The paper reports TCR Vbeta CDR3 sequencing of 135 peripheral blood samples: approximately 41 ophthalmopathy, 70 to 85 hyperthyroidism and approximately 17 progressor patients. The 80 to 100 discovery patients were randomly divided into training and test sets at a 7:3 ratio. Whether ophthalmopathy could be predicted prospectively was tested in an independent validation cohort made up of under 20 hyperthyroidism patients plus 17 patients who later progressed to ophthalmopathy. What the authors observed across the whole study: In cross-validation, a model built on a 13 V-J signature told ophthalmopathy apart from stable hyperthyroidism with under 90% sensitivity and about 81% specificity, and in testing the same model reached 80%/75%. Most expanded thyroid clonotypes (frequency above 0.001) were also detected in blood, suggesting blood repertoires may reflect thyroid immune responses. In validation, progression to ophthalmopathy was predicted by the model with 70.59% sensitivity and 72.22% specificity, a median of 6.5 months before onset. Sample size was not statistically predetermined, and investigators were not blinded to group allocation.

Graves' hyperthyroidism was defined as stable when no progression to ophthalmopathy occurred over 18 months of follow-up. Hyperthyroidism patients were newly diagnosed, had a disease duration of under 2 months, and were aged 18 to 65 years. The study excluded patients with uncontrolled infections, other autoimmune diseases, pregnancy or lactation. Diagnoses were established on the basis of clinical symptoms, serum thyroxine and TRAb, thyroid ultrasound, and orbital computed tomography. PBMCs were separated from roughly 9.3 ml of fresh peripheral blood using Ficoll-Paque density gradient centrifugation. Total RNA was extracted with Trizol reagent, and quality was checked on an Agilent 2100 Bioanalyzer.

This TCR was sampled from a man aged 50 to 59 with Graves' hyperthyroidism. Material: blood. Rearrangement joined TRBV2 to TRBJ2-1, with 11 junctional bases fitting TRBD2. Here the CDR3 is given as CASSESRASSGRSYNEQFF. Read as DNA, the sequence is TGTGCCAGCAGTGAATCAAGGGCCTCTAGCGGGAGGTCTTACAATGAGCAGTTCTTC.